A selection of T cell receptor beta chains follows, all from one sample in a study of Ad26.COV2.S vaccination and SARS-CoV-2 variants. Here immunoSEQ multiplex PCR was the method, and the copy in TCRdb shows in-frame clones only, minus some. The data hold around 300,000 clones, with approximately 86% observed a single time. Sequences were derived from peripheral blood, sampled in a trial of Ad26.COV2.S vaccine versus placebo. The source of these receptors is a person aged 18-60 years who received the Ad26.COV2.S COVID-19 vaccine or a placebo. CDR3s include the opening cysteine and the closing phenylalanine or tryptophan. A D gene is named only where the DNA matches it firmly. Clone size, where shown, is once, few, many, or a class for clones that have expanded.

d_gene: TRBD1; abundance: .; v_gene: TRBV19; j_gene: TRBJ2-5; CDR3aa: CASSLRDRGIRETQYF; CDR3nt: TGTGCCAGTAGTCTTAGGGACAGGGGAATAAGGGAGACCCAGTACTTC
d_gene: .; abundance: .; v_gene: TRBV7-2; j_gene: TRBJ2-2; CDR3aa: CASSLTYPGVSSPGELFF; CDR3nt: TGTGCCAGCAGCTTAACCTATCCAGGGGTCTCTAGCCCCGGGGAGCTGTTTTTT
d_gene: .; abundance: .; v_gene: TRBV5-1; j_gene: TRBJ1-1; CDR3aa: CASSLGGSRTEAFF; CDR3nt: TGCGCCAGCAGCTTGGGAGGGTCAAGAACTGAAGCTTTCTTT
d_gene: TRBD1; abundance: .; v_gene: TRBV2; j_gene: TRBJ1-5; CDR3aa: CASSLDRGDGPQHF; CDR3nt: TGTGCCAGCAGTTTGGACAGGGGAGATGGGCCCCAGCATTTT
d_gene: .; abundance: .; v_gene: TRBV5-1; j_gene: TRBJ2-4; CDR3aa: CASSYGSKNIQYF; CDR3nt: TGCGCCAGCTCTTACGGGTCCAAAAACATTCAGTACTTC
d_gene: .; abundance: once; v_gene: TRBV7-9; j_gene: TRBJ2-7; CDR3aa: CGTGRSSYEQYF; CDR3nt: TGTGGTACTGGTAGGAGCTCCTACGAGCAGTACTTC
d_gene: .; abundance: .; v_gene: TRBV5-8; j_gene: TRBJ2-7; CDR3aa: CASSTRGVTYEQYF; CDR3nt: TGTGCCAGCAGCACACGCGGGGTAACCTACGAGCAGTACTTC
d_gene: TRBD1; abundance: .; v_gene: TRBV19; j_gene: TRBJ1-3; CDR3aa: CASSPGQPNGNTIYF; CDR3nt: TGTGCCAGTAGCCCGGGACAGCCGAATGGAAACACCATATATTTT
d_gene: TRBD1; abundance: once; v_gene: TRBV10-3; j_gene: TRBJ2-7; CDR3aa: CAISGEDRGLSGTSYEQYF; CDR3nt: TGTGCCATCAGTGGTGAGGACAGGGGACTAAGTGGGACCTCCTACGAGCAGTACTTC
d_gene: TRBD2; abundance: few; v_gene: TRBV27; j_gene: TRBJ2-1; CDR3aa: CASSGTSGTNEQFF; CDR3nt: TGTGCCAGCAGCGGGACTAGCGGGACAAATGAGCAGTTCTTC
d_gene: .; abundance: few; v_gene: TRBV6-6; j_gene: TRBJ2-6; CDR3aa: CASSYGAGANVLTF; CDR3nt: TGTGCCAGCAGTTACGGGGCTGGGGCCAACGTCCTGACTTTC
d_gene: TRBD1; abundance: .; v_gene: TRBV3-1/TRBV3-2; j_gene: TRBJ1-5; CDR3aa: CASSPGTGGLVSNQPQHF; CDR3nt: TGTGCCAGCAGTCCTGGGACAGGGGGCTTGGTAAGCAATCAGCCCCAGCATTTT
d_gene: .; abundance: .; v_gene: TRBV9; j_gene: TRBJ2-7; CDR3aa: CASSVYPGHYEQYF; CDR3nt: TGTGCCAGCAGCGTATATCCGGGTCACTACGAGCAGTACTTC
d_gene: .; abundance: once; v_gene: TRBV10-3; j_gene: TRBJ2-2; CDR3aa: CAIKTGVNTGELFF; CDR3nt: TGTGCCATCAAGACGGGAGTTAACACCGGGGAGCTGTTTTTT
d_gene: .; abundance: .; v_gene: TRBV7-8; j_gene: TRBJ1-2; CDR3aa: CASSPPGLAGGLNGYTF; CDR3nt: TGTGCCAGCAGCCCCCCCGGACTTGCTGGCGGTCTTAATGGCTACACCTTC
d_gene: TRBD2; abundance: .; v_gene: TRBV6-4; j_gene: TRBJ2-1; CDR3aa: CASSDGLAGDEQFF; CDR3nt: TGTGCCAGCAGTGATGGGCTAGCGGGCGATGAGCAGTTCTTC
d_gene: .; abundance: .; v_gene: TRBV24-1; j_gene: TRBJ2-1; CDR3aa: CAVGAPQFF; CDR3nt: TGTGCCGTCGGGGCCCCCCAGTTCTTC
d_gene: .; abundance: .; v_gene: TRBV30; j_gene: TRBJ2-3; CDR3aa: CAWTKTSTDTQYF; CDR3nt: TGTGCCTGGACTAAAACCAGCACAGATACGCAGTATTTT
d_gene: .; abundance: many; v_gene: TRBV28; j_gene: TRBJ1-1; CDR3aa: CASTLSRGQNTEAFF; CDR3nt: TGTGCCAGCACCTTAAGCCGAGGTCAGAACACTGAAGCTTTCTTT
d_gene: TRBD1; abundance: .; v_gene: TRBV7-8; j_gene: TRBJ2-5; CDR3aa: CASGDRVLETQYF; CDR3nt: TGTGCCAGCGGGGACAGAGTCCTCGAGACCCAGTACTTC
d_gene: TRBD2; abundance: .; v_gene: TRBV5-1; j_gene: TRBJ2-5; CDR3aa: CASSPLAGGGQETQYF; CDR3nt: TGCGCCAGCAGCCCGTTAGCGGGAGGGGGACAAGAGACCCAGTACTTC
d_gene: .; abundance: once; v_gene: TRBV20-1; j_gene: TRBJ1-5; CDR3aa: CSASRGNSNQPQHF; CDR3nt: TGCAGTGCTAGTCGAGGCAATAGCAATCAGCCCCAGCATTTT
d_gene: .; abundance: .; v_gene: TRBV11-2; j_gene: TRBJ2-2; CDR3aa: CASSLEGGPRELFF; CDR3nt: TGTGCCAGCAGCTTAGAGGGCGGGCCCAGGGAGCTGTTTTTT
d_gene: .; abundance: .; v_gene: TRBV7-8; j_gene: TRBJ2-5; CDR3aa: CASSLAGVIGETQYF; CDR3nt: TGTGCCAGCAGCTTAGCGGGAGTGATAGGAGAGACCCAGTACTTC
d_gene: .; abundance: many; v_gene: TRBV7-9; j_gene: TRBJ1-4; CDR3aa: CASSLREATNEKLFF; CDR3nt: TGTGCCAGCAGCTTGAGAGAGGCAACTAATGAAAAACTGTTTTTT
d_gene: .; abundance: .; v_gene: TRBV28; j_gene: TRBJ2-7; CDR3aa: CASSLTDYYEQYF; CDR3nt: TGTGCCAGCAGTTTGACTGATTACTACGAGCAGTACTTC
d_gene: TRBD2; abundance: .; v_gene: TRBV5-1; j_gene: TRBJ2-7; CDR3aa: CASSLRAGGSSYEQYF; CDR3nt: TGCGCCAGCAGCTTGAGAGCGGGGGGAAGCTCCTACGAGCAGTACTTC
d_gene: .; abundance: .; v_gene: TRBV25-1; j_gene: TRBJ1-6; CDR3aa: CASRGPGDLNSPLHF; CDR3nt: TGTGCCAGCAGAGGGCCAGGGGATTTGAATTCACCCCTCCACTTT
d_gene: .; abundance: .; v_gene: TRBV24-1; j_gene: TRBJ1-5; CDR3aa: CATSTGTPNQPQHF; CDR3nt: TGTGCCACCAGTACCGGGACACCAAATCAGCCCCAGCATTTT
d_gene: .; abundance: few; v_gene: TRBV5-5; j_gene: TRBJ2-3; CDR3aa: CASSLNPGGDYRADTQYF; CDR3nt: TGTGCCAGCAGCTTGAATCCGGGGGGCGATTATAGGGCAGATACGCAGTATTTT
d_gene: .; abundance: .; v_gene: TRBV5-4; j_gene: TRBJ2-7; CDR3aa: CASSLGAGQSSYEQYF; CDR3nt: TGTGCCAGCAGCTTGGGGGCGGGACAGAGCTCCTACGAGCAGTACTTC
d_gene: .; abundance: .; v_gene: TRBV27; j_gene: TRBJ2-7; CDR3aa: CASSPGDKYEQYF; CDR3nt: TGTGCCAGCAGTCCAGGGGACAAGTACGAGCAGTACTTC
d_gene: .; abundance: .; v_gene: TRBV11-2; j_gene: TRBJ1-1; CDR3aa: CASSLYGRDTEAFF; CDR3nt: TGTGCCAGCAGCTTATATGGTAGGGACACTGAAGCTTTCTTT
d_gene: TRBD2; abundance: .; v_gene: TRBV27; j_gene: TRBJ2-1; CDR3aa: CASCGLAAYNEQFF; CDR3nt: TGTGCCAGCTGTGGACTAGCGGCATACAATGAGCAGTTCTTC
d_gene: .; abundance: .; v_gene: TRBV19; j_gene: TRBJ1-6; CDR3aa: CASSIAGNSPLHF; CDR3nt: TGTGCCAGTAGTATAGCGGGGAATTCACCCCTCCACTTT
d_gene: .; abundance: .; v_gene: TRBV27; j_gene: TRBJ2-2; CDR3aa: CASSFFRGANTGELFF; CDR3nt: TGTGCCAGCAGTTTCTTCAGGGGCGCGAACACCGGGGAGCTGTTTTTT
d_gene: .; abundance: .; v_gene: TRBV27; j_gene: TRBJ2-3; CDR3aa: CASSLSFTDTQYF; CDR3nt: TGTGCCAGCAGTTTGTCGTTCACAGATACGCAGTATTTT
d_gene: .; abundance: .; v_gene: TRBV27; j_gene: TRBJ2-1; CDR3aa: CASSLSTGAEQFF; CDR3nt: TGTGCCAGCAGTTTATCGACCGGGGCTGAGCAGTTCTTC
d_gene: TRBD1; abundance: .; v_gene: TRBV5-4; j_gene: TRBJ2-5; CDR3aa: CASSFGSRGRLETQYF; CDR3nt: TGTGCCAGCAGCTTCGGATCCAGGGGGCGCTTGGAGACCCAGTACTTC
d_gene: .; abundance: few; v_gene: TRBV12-3/TRBV12-4; j_gene: TRBJ1-2; CDR3aa: CASSLSNNGYTF; CDR3nt: TGTGCCAGCAGCCTAAGCAATAATGGCTACACCTTC
d_gene: TRBD1; abundance: .; v_gene: TRBV28; j_gene: TRBJ2-3; CDR3aa: CASSEDRTGQGMNTQYF; CDR3nt: TGTGCCAGCAGTGAGGATCGGACCGGACAGGGGATGAATACGCAGTATTTT